This passage covers 13 T cell receptor beta chains from one sample sequenced in a study of cytotoxic CD8 clonotypes in ibrutinib-treated CLL. The repertoire was sequenced with immunoSEQ multiplex PCR; TCRdb's copy has only in-frame clones and lacks some. The sample shows about 140,000 clones, approximately 75% of them seen only once. Sequenced here: PBMCs, sampled after 12 months of ibrutinib treatment. The source of these receptors is a human donor with chronic lymphocytic leukemia.

This chain links TRBV7-9 with TRBJ2-5; TRBD2 is a possible D gene (5 bases). V was pared by 4 bases and J by 0 bases, with 15 bases between. Germline V gives CDR1 SEHNR, CDR2 FQNEAQ (reference sequence). The CDR3 sequence is 16 residues long. In nucleotides, the CDR3 is TGTGCCAGCAGCTCGCCTCGCTTGCGGGACCAAGAGACCCAGTACTTC. This encodes CASSSPRLRDQETQYF.

The J gene is TRBJ2-1, the V gene TRBV9; possibly TRBD1 or TRBD2 for D (5 bases each). Trimming removed 0 bases at V and 7 bases at J, with 14 bases between. The germline V gene encodes CDR1 SGDLS and CDR2 YYNGEE. This CDR3 contains 15 residues. The CDR3 protein is CASSVDGAGANEQFF. CDR3 nucleotide sequence: TGTGCCAGCAGCGTAGACGGGGCAGGTGCGAATGAGCAGTTCTTC.

The chain uses TRBV4-2 and TRBJ1-4; perhaps TRBD1 as D (6 bases). This CDR3 is built from 16 residues. Trimming pared 3 bases from V and 3 bases from J, leaving 14 bases between. CDR1 is LGHNA, CDR2 YNFKEQ, per germline. The CDR3 DNA reads as TGTGCCAGCAGCCAGCCACAGGGAACGGCTAATGAAAAACTGTTTTTT. It specifies CASSQPQGTANEKLFF.

The chain carries TRBV9 and TRBJ2-1, with TRBD2 matching over 10 bases. Germline trimming cut 0 bases from V and 9 bases from J; bases unmatched to any gene: 3. The V gene's germline CDR1 is SGDLS and CDR2 YYNGEE. This CDR3 is 14 amino acids long. The CDR3 sequence is CASSVVAGGSEQFF. Written as DNA, the CDR3 is TGTGCCAGCAGCGTAGTAGCGGGAGGCAGTGAGCAGTTCTTC.

The chain couples TRBV6-1 to TRBJ1-1; no clear D. The germline V and J ends were trimmed by 3 bases and 7 bases, with 15 bases remaining between them. The CDR3 runs to 14 residues. Germline CDR1 is MNHNS and CDR2 is SASEGT. The CDR3 region has the DNA TGTGCCAGCAGTGAGGCCGGAGGGTCGCGTGAAGCTTTCTTT. This sequence encodes CASSEAGGSREAFF.

The rearrangement uses TRBV10-3 and TRBJ2-1; TRBD2 matches 7 bases. V lost 2 bases to trimming and J lost 2 bases; unmatched junction nucleotides: 0. The germline gives CDR1 ENHRY, CDR2 SYGVKD. CDR3 length equals 14 residues. The CDR3: CAISEGLAYNEQFF. The DNA for the CDR3 is TGTGCCATCAGTGAGGGACTAGCCTACAATGAGCAGTTCTTC.

The chain links TRBV7-8 to TRBJ1-3; the D gene is possibly TRBD1 (5 bases). The V gene lost 5 bases and the J gene lost 9 bases, with 20 bases spanning the gap. Germline V lookup: CDR1 SGHVS, CDR2 FQNEAQ. The CDR3 loop spans 15 amino acids. CDR3 amino acids: CASSATGTPGGTIYF. The CDR3 DNA reads as TGTGCCAGCAGCGCTACCGGGACCCCCGGGGGCACCATATATTTT. Based on the CDR3 plus reference TRBV7-8 and TRBJ1-3, the full variable domain is GAGVSQSPRYKVAKRGQDVALRCDPISGHVSLFWYQQALGQGPEFLTYFQNEAQLDKSGLPSDRFFAERPEGSVSTLKIQRTQQEDSAVYLCASSATGTPGGTIYFGEGSWLTVV.

The rearrangement uses TRBV4-3 and TRBJ2-6; D is ambiguous. V shed 0 bases and J shed 2 bases, with 8 bases lying between them. The V gene's germline CDR1 is LGHNA and CDR2 YSLEER. This CDR3 has 16 residues. The CDR3 spells CASSQESLPGANVLTF. The CDR3 DNA is TGCGCCAGCAGCCAAGAGTCTTTACCTGGGGCCAACGTCCTGACTTTC.

This chain joins TRBV11-3 and TRBJ1-2; 7 bases fit TRBD1. Germline CDR1 is SGHNT and CDR2 is YENEEA. This CDR3 is built from 14 residues. Unmatched junction bases numbered 11, after V lost 5 bases and J lost 8 bases. The CDR3 bases are TGTGCCAGCAGCCCATTGACAGGGTACGGCGGCTACACCTTC. Translated, it gives CASSPLTGYGGYTF.

The CDR3 DNA is TGTGCCAGTAGTATTCGAGGGGGGAACCACAATGAGCAGTTCTTC. Encoded protein: CASSIRGGNHNEQFF. This chain links TRBV19 with TRBJ2-1; D may correspond to TRBD1 or TRBD2 (6 bases each). The CDR3 sequence is 15 residues long. Germline CDR1 LNHDA, CDR2 SQIVND (reference sequence). Between the trimmed V and J ends, which lost 3 bases and 5 bases, there was a span of 14 bases.

The chain recombines TRBV28 with TRBJ2-2; no firm D call. V lost 6 bases to trimming and J lost 4 bases, with 9 bases between them. The length of the CDR3 is 13 residues. CDR1 MDHEN and CDR2 SYDVKM come from the germline V gene. CDR3 bases: TGTGCCAGCAGAGTTTCGGGCACCGGGGAGCTGTTTTTT. Its translation: CASRVSGTGELFF. Combining the CDR3 with reference TRBV28 and TRBJ2-2 gives the whole variable domain DVKVTQSSRYLVKRTGEKVFLECVQDMDHENMFWYRQDPGLGLRLIYFSYDVKMKEKGDIPEGYSVSREKKERFSLILESASTNQTSMYLCASRVSGTGELFFGEGSRLTVL.

The rearrangement uses TRBV7-2 and TRBJ2-5, with TRBD1 as a possible D gene (6 bases). Germline V gene lookup returns CDR1 SGHTA and CDR2 FQGNSA. The CDR3 is 13 residues long. Trimming cost V 6 bases and J 2 bases, with 10 bases left between them. CDR3 protein: CASRRGGQETQYF. In DNA, the CDR3 is TGTGCCAGCAGGAGAGGGGGTCAAGAGACCCAGTACTTC.

The gene calls are TRBV5-6 and TRBJ1-4, with D unresolved. Germline CDR1 SGHDT, CDR2 YYEEEE. V lost 4 bases and J lost 8, with 15 bases in between. CDR3 size: 14 residues. The CDR3: CASSPPGFEEKLFF. The CDR3 DNA sequence: TGTGCCAGCAGCCCCCCAGGCTTCGAGGAAAAACTGTTTTTT.